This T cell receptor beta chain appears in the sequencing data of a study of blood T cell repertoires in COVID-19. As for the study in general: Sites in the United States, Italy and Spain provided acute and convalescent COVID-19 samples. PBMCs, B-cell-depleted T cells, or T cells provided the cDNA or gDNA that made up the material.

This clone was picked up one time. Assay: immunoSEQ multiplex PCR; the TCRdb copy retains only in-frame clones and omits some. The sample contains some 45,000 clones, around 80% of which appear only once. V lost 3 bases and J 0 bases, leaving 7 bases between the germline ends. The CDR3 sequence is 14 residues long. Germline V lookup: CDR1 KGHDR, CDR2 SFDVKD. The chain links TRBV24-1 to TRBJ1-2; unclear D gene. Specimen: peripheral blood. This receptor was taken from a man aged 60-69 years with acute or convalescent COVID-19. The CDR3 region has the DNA TGTGCCACCAGTGATCCACACCCTAACTATGGCTACACCTTC. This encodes CATSDPHPNYGYTF.